This TCR beta chain was found in a study of glioma-infiltrating T cells after dendritic cell vaccination. Across the study: Monocyte-derived dendritic cells, cultured approximately 7 days with IL-4 and GM-CSF, were pulsed with autologous tumor lysate.

The CDR3 runs 16 residues. Per the germline V gene, CDR1 is SGHAT and CDR2 is FQNNGV. Trimming removed 1 base from V and 0 bases from J, with 10 bases in between. General observations from the study: Few patients contributed both blood and tumor specimens. No direct clonality-survival link was found; a diverse polyclonal response may matter.

To note about this clone: Its target is unknown.

Here immunoSEQ multiplex PCR was the method, and the copy in TCRdb shows in-frame clones only, minus some. Here the sample spans roughly 96,000 clones, 79% being singletons. The rearrangement joins TRBV11-2 to TRBJ1-3; D is ambiguous. Sequences were derived from blood, sampled before dendritic cell vaccination. The receptor was isolated from a human donor with glioblastoma. The CDR3 nucleotides read TGTGCCAGCAGCTTAGGACACCGCAGCTCTGGAAACACCATATATTTT. It specifies CASSLGHRSSGNTIYF. Filled out from reference TRBV11-2 and TRBJ1-3, the complete variable domain reads EAGVAQSPRYKIIEKRQSVAFWCNPISGHATLYWYQQILGQGPKLLIQFQNNGVVDDSQLPKDRFSAERLKGVDSTLKIQPAKLEDSAVYLCASSLGHRSSGNTIYFGEGSWLTVV.